Listed below are T cell receptor beta chains from one sample, sequenced in a study of cytomegalovirus exposure and HLA in healthy donors. Profiled with immunoSEQ multiplex PCR; TCRdb holds only in-frame clones, not every one. The data show approximately 140,000 clones, with approximately 82% seen just once and around 3% held by the top ten. The sample consisted of PBMCs. Source of these receptors: a boy aged 2 to 10 in good health and CMV-seronegative. Each CDR3 is given with its conserved first and last residue. D genes are given only for firm matches. The size of a clone is reported for some rows only, either as once, few or many, or as a class for expanded clones.

-,TRBV7-2,-,TRBJ1-3,CASSLATGPGNTIYF,TGTGCCAGCAGCTTAGCTACAGGGCCGGGAAACACCATATATTTT
once,TRBV4-3,-,TRBJ2-1,CASSQVTGRRWQFF,TGCGCCAGCAGCCAAGTGACAGGGAGGAGATGGCAGTTCTTC
-,TRBV7-7,TRBD2,TRBJ2-5,CASSLEPGLAGGKTQYF,TGTGCTAGCAGCTTAGAGCCGGGACTAGCGGGAGGAAAGACCCAGTACTTC
-,TRBV5-1,-,TRBJ2-6,CASSLVVSGANVLTF,TGCGCCAGCAGCTTGGTCGTCTCTGGGGCCAACGTCCTGACTTTC
-,TRBV18,TRBD1,TRBJ2-5,CASKEGQGAQETQYF,TGTGCCAGCAAAGAGGGACAGGGGGCTCAGGAGACCCAGTACTTC
-,TRBV19,-,TRBJ1-3,CASEFGGSLAGNTIYF,TGTGCCAGCGAATTCGGGGGGAGTCTAGCTGGAAACACCATATATTTT
-,TRBV2,TRBD2,TRBJ2-1,CASIQIAGERNEQFF,TGTGCCAGCATCCAGATAGCGGGAGAAAGAAATGAGCAGTTCTTC
-,TRBV5-6,TRBD1,TRBJ2-2,CASSLSRAGGLFDTGELFF,TGTGCCAGCAGCTTGAGTAGGGCAGGGGGCCTATTCGACACCGGGGAGCTGTTTTTT
-,TRBV7-3,-,TRBJ1-5,CASSDPGHSGYQPQHF,TGTGCCAGCAGCGACCCGGGACATTCGGGCTATCAGCCCCAGCATTTT
-,TRBV10-3,TRBD2,TRBJ2-2,CAISRAGVNTGELFF,TGTGCCATCAGTCGTGCGGGAGTGAACACCGGGGAGCTGTTTTTT
-,TRBV19,-,TRBJ1-1,CASSIDSWGLERNTEAFF,TGTGCCAGTAGTATAGACTCTTGGGGACTCGAGAGGAACACTGAAGCTTTCTTT
-,TRBV7-6,TRBD2,TRBJ2-2,CASSSPEPGLFSEGTGELFF,TGTGCCAGCAGCTCCCCCGAACCGGGACTATTCTCCGAGGGAACCGGGGAGCTGTTTTTT
-,TRBV7-2,TRBD1,TRBJ1-2,CASSLDLSGRDRIYGYTF,TGTGCCAGCAGCTTAGATCTTAGTGGTAGGGACAGGATCTATGGCTACACCTTC
-,TRBV5-1,TRBD1,TRBJ1-2,CASRQGTGGYTF,TGCGCCAGCAGACAGGGGACGGGTGGCTACACCTTC
-,TRBV2,-,TRBJ1-2,CASRYINYGYTF,TGTGCCAGCAGATACATCAACTATGGCTACACCTTC
-,TRBV5-4,TRBD1,TRBJ2-2,CASSFSGTGVGELFF,TGTGCCAGCAGCTTTTCCGGGACAGGGGTCGGGGAGCTGTTTTTT
-,TRBV6-1,-,TRBJ1-3,CASSVADNGNTIYF,TGTGCCAGCAGTGTGGCGGATAATGGAAACACCATATATTTT
-,TRBV6-5,TRBD1,TRBJ1-3,CASSYGTGGVNTIYF,TGTGCCAGCAGTTACGGGACAGGGGGTGTGAACACCATATATTTT
-,TRBV6-1,TRBD2,TRBJ2-1,CASSASGGEQFF,TGTGCCAGCAGTGCCAGCGGGGGGGAGCAGTTCTTC
-,TRBV2,TRBD1,TRBJ1-5,CASSQGVHQPQHF,TGTGCCAGCAGTCAGGGGGTTCATCAGCCCCAGCATTTT
-,TRBV9,-,TRBJ1-1,CASSVDGGMNTEAFF,TGTGCCAGCAGCGTAGATGGGGGGATGAACACTGAAGCTTTCTTT
-,TRBV2,TRBD2,TRBJ2-1,CASSEALGGGSHNEQFF,TGTGCCAGCAGTGAAGCGCTAGGCGGGGGGAGTCACAATGAGCAGTTCTTC
-,TRBV12-5,-,TRBJ1-1,CASGSGNTEAFF,TGTGCTAGTGGTTCGGGAAACACTGAAGCTTTCTTT
-,TRBV7-3,TRBD1,TRBJ1-1,CASSYDRGEAFF,TGTGCCAGCAGCTACGACAGGGGAGAAGCTTTCTTT
few,TRBV27,-,TRBJ1-2,CASRPSGDYGYTF,TGTGCCAGCAGACCTTCGGGGGACTATGGCTACACCTTC
-,TRBV19,-,TRBJ2-1,CASSIDGRANEQFF,TGTGCCAGTAGTATAGACGGCAGGGCGAATGAGCAGTTCTTC
few,TRBV6-4,TRBD2,TRBJ2-5,CASVRTAGGQETQYF,TGTGCCAGCGTTCGAACAGCGGGAGGGCAAGAGACCCAGTACTTC